This T cell receptor beta chain was identified during a study of cytomegalovirus exposure and HLA in healthy donors. The length of the CDR3 is 13 residues. Trimming left V 6 bases short and J 8 bases short, with 14 bases between. The germline V gene encodes CDR1 SGHDT and CDR2 YYEEEE. Vbeta (60) and Jbeta (13) primers were used in the PCR. Original handling: A follow-up analysis tallied approximately 85 million unique TCR beta chains, some 9.9 million shared. Here immunoSEQ multiplex PCR was the method, and the copy in TCRdb shows in-frame clones only, minus some. V and J calls and clone size are given by that table; D and trimming were obtained from the DNA. The sample consists of under 100,000 clones, roughly 70% of them appearing once. Study-wide findings and caveats: TCR sequences were mostly rare, though some public TCRs occurred in many donors. The later analysis indicated that the majority of CMV-associated TCR beta chains appeared HLA-restricted. Reported results showed that the classifier diagnosed cytomegalovirus status with high specificity and sensitivity.

For this clone: Its antigen is still unknown.

This sequence joins TRBV5-6 and TRBJ1-4; weak D call: TRBD1 (6 bases). This sequence was found in a woman in her forties or fifties in good health and CMV-seropositive. The sample was PBMCs. CDR3 nucleotide sequence: TGTGCCAGCACGAGAGGGACATGGGAAAAACTGTTTTTT. The encoded protein is CASTRGTWEKLFF.